Shown below are 18 T cell receptor beta chains from a single sample sequenced in a study of CD8+CD57+ T cells in acquired aplastic anemia. The TCR beta profiling, which covered VDJ combination and CDR3 sequence, was carried out using genomic DNA as the template. Using its own MiXCR run on the reads, TCRdb lists one record per CDR3 protein. The data contain some 180,000 distinct CDR3 sequences, 48% of them singletons. Individuals selected for sequencing had exhibited CD8+CD57+ cell expansion on flow cytometry. Sequenced material: sorted CD4+, CD8+, or CD8+CD57+ T cells (not recorded which) from PBMCs. The receptor set was obtained from a human donor with aplastic anemia.

In its sample, this clonotype was seen many times. The chain couples TRBV6-5 to TRBJ2-3; D gene uncertain. Per the germline V gene, CDR1 is MNHEY and CDR2 is SVGAGI. V lost 4 bases to trimming and J lost 3 bases, with 17 bases between them. This CDR3 is 16 amino acids long. CDR3 sequence (DNA): TGTGCCAGCAGTTCCCCCGGGCACGGTCGAACAGATACGCAGTATTTT. It codes for CASSSPGHGRTDTQYF.

This clonotype has a handful of counts. The chain links TRBV3-1 to TRBJ1-5, with 7 nucleotides matching TRBD1. The germline V gene has CDR1 LGHDT and CDR2 YNNKEL (reference sequence). This CDR3 has 14 amino acids. J gave up 5 bases and V 4 bases, and 5 bases lay outside the gene matches. CDR3 protein: CASSRAGGDQPQHF. CDR3 nucleotides: TGTGCCAGCAGCCGCGCAGGGGGGGATCAGCCCCAGCATTTT.

Notes on this clonotype: A read error may explain this, as a much larger clone is one base away. V is TRBV6-4 and J is TRBJ2-3; D might be TRBD2 (7 bases). Germline CDR1 and CDR2: MRHNA and SNTAGT. The CDR3 is made up of 15 amino acids. Trimming pared 6 bases from V and 4 bases from J, leaving 17 bases between. The CDR3 loop is CASRSGGGQPDTQYF. The DNA for the CDR3 is TGTGCCAGCAGATCTGGGGGGGGGCAACCAGATACGCAGTATTTT.

This clonotype came up many times. The chain joins TRBV20-1 to TRBJ2-1; 9 bases agree with TRBD1. CDR1 and CDR2 from the germline V gene are DFQATT and SNEGSKA (reference sequence). The CDR3 is made up of 12 amino acids. In DNA form, the CDR3 reads TGCAGGGTGGACAGGGGCGGGAATGAGCAGTTCTTC. As protein: CRVDRGGNEQFF.

The chain links TRBV11-1 to TRBJ2-5, with TRBD2 identical over 14 bases. The trim removed 2 bases at V and 2 bases at J, leaving 4 bases unmatched. CDR3 size: 17 residues. Per the germline V gene, CDR1 is SGHAT and CDR2 is FQDESV (reference sequence). The CDR3 DNA follows: TGTGCCAGCAGCTTATCCCGACTAGCGGGGGGGCAAGAGACCCAGTACTTC. Protein product: CASSLSRLAGGQETQYF. Combining the CDR3 with reference TRBV11-1 and TRBJ2-5 gives the whole variable domain EAEVAQSPRYKITEKSQAVAFWCDPISGHATLYWYRQILGQGPELLVQFQDESVVDDSQLPKDRFSAERLKGVDSTLKIQPAELGDSAMYLCASSLSRLAGGQETQYFGPGTRLLVL.

For the CDR3, the DNA is TGTGCCAGCAGCCCTGGACAGGGGCCCTACTACGAGCAGTACTTC. The encoded protein is CASSPGQGPYYEQYF. The rearrangement links TRBV7-8 to TRBJ2-7, with 9 positions matching TRBD1. Germline V CDR1 and CDR2: SGHVS, FQNEAQ. There are 15 residues in the CDR3. V shed 5 bases, J shed 3 bases, and the junction held 8 bases outside the gene matches. The whole variable domain, remainder taken from reference TRBV7-8 and TRBJ2-7, is GAGVSQSPRYKVAKRGQDVALRCDPISGHVSLFWYQQALGQGPEFLTYFQNEAQLDKSGLPSDRFFAERPEGSVSTLKIQRTQQEDSAVYLCASSPGQGPYYEQYFGPGTRLTVT.

The chain recombines TRBV10-2 with TRBJ2-1; 10 bases align to TRBD2. Germline assignment: CDR1 WSHSY and CDR2 SAAADI. V was pared by 3 bases and J by 13 bases, with 6 bases of the junction left unmatched. This CDR3 region has 13 residues. This chain's CDR3 is CASSDASGGIQFF. In DNA, the CDR3 is TGCGCCAGCAGTGATGCTAGCGGGGGTATTCAGTTCTTC.

This clonotype came up many times. This chain joins TRBV24-1 and TRBJ1-1; tentatively, D is TRBD1 (6 bases). The ends were cut back, 0 bases at V and 5 bases at J, with 18 bases in the middle. This CDR3 region has 17 residues. In germline, CDR1 is KGHDR, CDR2 SFDVKD. CDR3 DNA sequence: TGTGCCACCAGTGATTTGAGGGACACCAAAACGGGGACTGAAGCTTTCTTT. Translated: CATSDLRDTKTGTEAFF.

Comment on this clonotype: An end of the junction does not agree with germline; a read error may underlie this. The CDR3 spells CGVETGANEQFF. CDR3 DNA: TGCGGCGTTGAAACAGGGGCCAATGAGCAGTTCTTC. This chain connects TRBV29-1 to TRBJ2-1, with TRBD1 matching 7 bases. Germline assignment: CDR1 SQVTM and CDR2 ANQGSEA. CDR3 length equals 12 residues.

This clonotype occurred many times. The chain links TRBV7-9 to TRBJ2-3; 7 bases map to TRBD1. Trimming cost V 6 bases and J 3 bases; bases outside gene matches: 9. Germline V gives CDR1 SEHNR, CDR2 FQNEAQ (reference sequence). The CDR3 covers 15 residues. The CDR3 DNA follows: TGTGCCAGCAGAAAGGGACAGATAGTTACAGATACGCAGTATTTT. It yields the protein CASRKGQIVTDTQYF.

The chain is built from TRBV7-9 and TRBJ2-5; 11 positions agree with TRBD1. The V segment lost 7 bases and the J segment 4 bases; nucleotides outside the gene matches: 11. This CDR3 has 16 amino acids. Looked up from germline, CDR1 is SEHNR and CDR2 is FQNEAQ (reference sequence). The CDR3 loop is CASTQAGTGGLETQYF. CDR3 sequence (DNA): TGTGCCAGCACGCAAGCGGGGACAGGGGGATTAGAGACCCAGTACTTC.

The chain uses TRBV2 and TRBJ1-2, with 8 bases identical to TRBD1. The CDR3 is 15 residues long. J gave up 0 bases and V 8 bases, and 8 bases lay outside the gene matches. Germline V gene lookup returns CDR1 SNHLY and CDR2 FYNNEI. CDR3 protein: CASSPGQGPNYGYTF. CDR3 bases: TGTGCCAGCTCACCAGGACAGGGTCCTAACTATGGCTACACCTTC.

The chain is built from TRBV5-1 and TRBJ1-2; the D is unclear. The V gene lost 7 bases and the J gene lost 1 base, with 17 bases spanning the gap. The CDR3 contains 15 residues. Per germline, CDR1 SGHRS and CDR2 YFSETQ. The CDR3 loop reads CASRPGRILNYGYTF. CDR3 sequence (DNA): TGCGCCAGCCGCCCGGGCCGGATCCTTAACTATGGCTACACCTTC.

This clonotype was seen a few times. Just one base apart from a much larger clone, this may be a read error. The CDR3 coding sequence is TGTGCCAGCAGCTCAGATCAGACAGGGAAGAGGTACGAGCGGTACTTC. Translating gives CASSSDQTGKRYERYF. The gene calls are TRBV11-2 and TRBJ2-7, with 7 bases matching TRBD1. Germline V gives CDR1 SGHAT, CDR2 FQNNGV. This CDR3 region has 16 residues.

The chain uses TRBV7-2 and TRBJ1-2, with D possibly TRBD1 on 5 matching bases. Germline lookup yields CDR1 SGHTA and CDR2 FQGNSA. V was cut by 5 bases and J by 8 bases, with 12 bases left in between. This CDR3 is 12 amino acids long. In nucleotides, the CDR3 is TGTGCCAGCAGCCCAGGGTCAGGCGGCTACACCTTC. It yields the protein CASSPGSGGYTF.

The chain has TRBV20-1 and TRBJ2-1; D perhaps matches TRBD2 (5 bases). The V gene lost 6 bases and the J gene lost 7 bases, with 19 bases spanning the gap. Germline V gene data show CDR1 as DFQATT and CDR2 as SNEGSKA (reference sequence). The CDR3 runs 14 residues. The CDR3 spells CSAPREESGNEQFF. The CDR3 DNA is TGCAGTGCCCCACGGGAAGAGTCGGGTAATGAGCAGTTCTTC.

This clonotype has a handful of counts. J is TRBJ2-5 and V is TRBV4-2; TRBD2 might be the D (6 bases). Trimming cost V 4 bases and J 3 bases, with 15 bases left between them. CDR3 length: 15 amino acids. The germline V gene encodes CDR1 LGHNA and CDR2 YNFKEQ. This CDR3 is CASSRTGGEEETQYF. In nucleotides, the CDR3 is TGTGCCAGCAGCCGGACGGGCGGGGAGGAAGAGACCCAGTACTTC.

The chain employs TRBV20-1 and TRBJ2-5; 9 nucleotides line up with TRBD1. Germline-derived CDR1 and CDR2 are DFQATT and SNEGSKA (reference sequence). CDR3 size: 14 residues. With 1 base clipped from V and 7 bases from J, the junction kept 7 bases outside the gene matches. In nucleotides, the CDR3 is TGCAGTGCTAGAGGGGACAGGGAGATTCGGACCCAGTACTTC. Translation gives CSARGDREIRTQYF.